The 18 T cell receptor beta chains given below trace back to one sample, sequenced in a study of blood T cell repertoires in COVID-19. The repertoire was sequenced with immunoSEQ multiplex PCR; TCRdb's copy has only in-frame clones and lacks some. The data contain tens of thousands of clones, 65% to 85% of them seen just once; the ten biggest clones take up around 4.1%. Specimen: peripheral blood. Every receptor here comes from a woman aged 60-70 years with acute or convalescent COVID-19.

Of note for this clone: At one end, the junction sequence differs from germline, possibly due to a read error. The chain is built from TRBV7-6 and TRBJ2-1, with D possibly matching TRBD2 (6 bases). The CDR3 totals 12 residues. Germline V lookup: CDR1 SGHVS, CDR2 FNYEAQ. CDR3 coding DNA: TGTGCCAGCAGTAGCGGCTACTATGAGCAGTTCTTC. Protein product: CASSSGYYEQFF.

J is TRBJ2-7 and V is TRBV30; 10 positions agree with TRBD1. V lost 8 bases and J lost 4; bases outside the gene matches: 5. The CDR3 extends over 12 amino acids. The germline V gene encodes CDR1 GTSNPN and CDR2 SVGIG (reference sequence). CDR3 sequence reads: CAGRQGAYEQYF. The CDR3 nucleotides read TGTGCCGGCCGACAGGGGGCATACGAGCAGTACTTC.

V usage is TRBV11-2 and J usage is TRBJ2-2, with D perhaps matching TRBD1 (6 bases). This CDR3 spans 14 amino acids. Germline V gene sequence: CDR1 SGHAT, CDR2 FQNNGV. Trimming took 6 bases from V and 4 from J, leaving 12 bases between them. This CDR3 is CASSLTGSTGELFF. CDR3 nucleotides: TGTGCCAGCAGTTTAACAGGGAGCACCGGGGAGCTGTTTTTT.

The chain combines TRBV4-2 with TRBJ1-3, with D possibly being TRBD1 (6 bases). Germline V gene lookup returns CDR1 LGHNA and CDR2 YNFKEQ. V was cut by 3 bases and J by 0 bases, with 12 bases left in between. CDR3 length: 16 residues. CDR3 sequence reads: CASSHRGGDSGNTIYF. DNA for the CDR3: TGTGCCAGCAGCCACAGGGGCGGAGACTCTGGAAACACCATATATTTT.

The genes are TRBV2 and TRBJ1-5; D may be TRBD1 (6 bases). V lost 5 bases and J lost 1, with 12 bases in between. The germline gives CDR1 SNHLY, CDR2 FYNNEI. This CDR3 region has 15 residues. The CDR3, as DNA: TGTGCCAGCAGTCCTAGCAGGGGAAGCAATCAGCCCCAGCATTTT. Its protein is CASSPSRGSNQPQHF.

This chain uses TRBV5-1 with TRBJ1-6; D gene uncertain. Germline CDR1 and CDR2: SGHRS and YFSETQ. Deletions cut 2 bases from V and 5 bases from J, with 14 bases between. This CDR3 comprises 16 residues. CDR3 sequence (DNA): TGCGCCAGCAGCTTCGGGGAATGGTTGAATAATTCACCCCTCCACTTT. Its translation is CASSFGEWLNNSPLHF.

About this clone itself: The missing conserved phenylalanine or tryptophan at the end of this CDR3 makes a read error likely. No DNA is shown, since the ends of the CDR3 on it are uncertain; the CDR3 is the one TCRdb lists. The V and J genes are TRBV20-1 and TRBJ1-6; the D call of TRBD1 is as the table states it, not checked on the DNA. The CDR3 totals 11 residues, both ends included. Germline assignment: CDR1 DFQATT and CDR2 SNEGSKA (reference sequence). The CDR3 spells CSARGGSLWKT.

The chain employs TRBV24-1 and TRBJ2-1, with D possibly TRBD1 on 7 matching bases. CDR1 is KGHDR and CDR2 is SFDVKD in the germline V gene. This CDR3 is built from 15 residues. V lost 5 bases and J 5 bases, leaving 15 bases between the germline ends. The CDR3 DNA follows: TGTGCCACCAGTGGGGGCAGGGGGGCCGACAATGAGCAGTTCTTC. Translating it yields CATSGGRGADNEQFF.

Points on this clone: The same CDR3 arises from other DNA sequences in this sample as well. V and J are TRBV24-1 and TRBJ2-7, with D possibly matching TRBD1 (5 bases). Germline lookup yields CDR1 KGHDR and CDR2 SFDVKD. V lost 3 bases to trimming and J lost 2 bases, with 7 bases between them. The CDR3 runs to 13 residues. The chain's CDR3 is CATSDTGTYEQYF. CDR3 bases: TGTGCCACCAGTGATACAGGAACCTACGAGCAGTACTTC.

V usage is TRBV2 and J usage is TRBJ2-7; 7 nucleotides line up with TRBD1. Trimming removed 6 bases from V and 0 bases from J; junction bases left unmatched: 8. The V gene's germline CDR1 is SNHLY and CDR2 FYNNEI. This CDR3 comprises 15 residues. The CDR3 spells CASRRDSLNSYEQYF. CDR3 DNA sequence: TGTGCCAGCAGAAGGGACAGTCTTAACTCCTACGAGCAGTACTTC. The whole variable domain, remainder taken from reference TRBV2 and TRBJ2-7, is EPEVTQTPSHQVTQMGQEVILRCVPISNHLYFYWYRQILGQKVEFLVSFYNNEISEKSEIFDDQFSVERPDGSNFTLKIRSTKLEDSAMYFCASRRDSLNSYEQYFGPGTRLTVT.

The gene calls are TRBV3-1 (or the pseudogene TRBV3-2) and TRBJ1-5, with 10 bases aligning to TRBD1. The trim removed 3 bases at V and 4 bases at J, leaving 3 bases unmatched. In germline, CDR1 is LGHDT, CDR2 YNNKEL (reference sequence). This CDR3 comprises 15 residues. CDR3 sequence (DNA): TGTGCCAGCAGCCACGGGACAGGGGCTAATCAGCCCCAGCATTTT. This codes for CASSHGTGANQPQHF.

A note on this clone: A junction boundary mismatches the germline segment, possibly from a read error. The CDR3, as DNA: TGTGCCAGCAGCCGTTCCGGGGGACAGTTTGAAAAGCTGTTTTTT. It specifies CASSRSGGQFEKLFF. The J gene is TRBJ1-4, the V gene TRBV9, with TRBD1 identical over 7 bases. CDR3 length: 15 residues. CDR1 and CDR2 from the germline V gene are SGDLS and YYNGEE.

The rearrangement uses TRBV29-1 and TRBJ2-1; 7 nucleotides agree with TRBD2. From germline, CDR1 is SQVTM and CDR2 ANQGSEA. The CDR3 extends over 14 amino acids. Losses at the gene ends were 1 base for V and 0 bases for J; bases not matched to a gene: 0. The CDR3 region is CSVEGGGSYNEQFF. The CDR3 coding sequence is TGCAGCGTTGAAGGGGGGGGCTCCTACAATGAGCAGTTCTTC.

This chain's CDR3 is CASSGNRAEGVCSPLHF. The CDR3 nucleotides are TGTGCCAGCAGCGGAAACAGGGCAGAGGGTGTCTGTTCACCCCTCCACTTT. The gene calls are TRBV6-4 and TRBJ1-6; weak D call: TRBD1 (6 bases). The CDR3 loop spans 17 amino acids. The V end was cut by 6 bases, the J end by 9 bases, with 24 bases between. CDR1 is MRHNA and CDR2 is SNTAGT in the germline V gene.

The J gene is TRBJ2-7, the V gene TRBV7-8, with 7 bases aligning to TRBD1. Germline V CDR1 and CDR2: SGHVS, FQNEAQ. The CDR3 has 14 amino acids. The trim removed 6 bases at V and 0 bases at J, leaving 5 bases unmatched. The CDR3, as DNA: TGTGCCAGCAGTAACAGGGGTTTCTCCTACGAGCAGTACTTC. Translation gives CASSNRGFSYEQYF.

The chain employs TRBV7-9 and TRBJ1-3, with D tentatively TRBD1 (6 bases). Trimming stripped 2 bases from V and 2 bases from J, with 10 bases between. From germline, CDR1 is SEHNR and CDR2 FQNEAQ (reference sequence). The CDR3 is 15 residues long. In DNA form, the CDR3 reads TGTGCCAGCAGCTTAACCGGGACAACTGGAAACACCATATATTTT. Its translation: CASSLTGTTGNTIYF.

The rearrangement links TRBV30 to TRBJ1-1; 8 nucleotides line up with TRBD1. The CDR3 is 12 residues long. The germline V gene has CDR1 GTSNPN and CDR2 SVGIG (reference sequence). The J segment lost 9 bases and the V segment lost 0 bases, leaving 3 bases of the junction unmatched. CDR3 loop: CAWSVQGVKAFF. CDR3 in DNA: TGTGCCTGGAGTGTACAGGGGGTCAAAGCTTTCTTT.

This chain links TRBV6-2 or TRBV6-3 with TRBJ1-3; 8 bases map to TRBD1. Trimming removed 4 bases from V and 4 bases from J; junction bases left unmatched: 3. Germline V gene lookup returns CDR1 MNHEY and CDR2 SVGEGT. The CDR3 spans 14 residues. The CDR3 spells CASSLTGAGNTIYF. The CDR3, as DNA: TGTGCCAGCAGTTTGACAGGGGCCGGAAACACCATATATTTT.